Listed here are 32 T cell receptor beta chains from one sample, sequenced in a study of shared clonotypes between healthy human individuals. Profiled with immunoSEQ multiplex PCR; TCRdb holds only in-frame clones, not every one. Of 2 million to 3 million clones listed, approximately 92% are singletons. Sequencing input: naive CD4+ T cells sorted from blood. The subset was: CD45RA+ positively selected. These receptors were obtained from a young man in good health.

The chain recombines TRBV9 with TRBJ2-5; 12 positions match TRBD2. In germline, CDR1 is SGDLS, CDR2 YYNGEE. The junction had 10 bases not matched to a gene; V was cut back by 0 bases and J by 1 base. The CDR3 is made up of 19 amino acids. The CDR3 DNA reads TGTGCCAGCAGCGTAGCGACTAGCGGGAGTGGGTACCCCCAAGAGACCCAGTACTTC. Its protein product is CASSVATSGSGYPQETQYF.

The J gene is TRBJ2-2, the V gene TRBV1; the DNA was not compared with TRBD2, the D call given in the table. TRBV1 is listed as a pseudogene. The CDR3 has 17 residues. The CDR3 DNA sequence: TGCACCAGCAGCCAAGATAGGCCTAGCGTGGAAACCGGGGAGCTGTTTTTT. Amino acid sequence: CTSSQDRPSVETGELFF.

The chain carries TRBV27 and TRBJ1-6, with 7 bases that match TRBD1. The V gene's germline CDR1 is MNHEY and CDR2 SMNVEV (reference sequence). J gave up 9 bases and V 3 bases, and 8 bases lay outside the gene matches. The CDR3 covers 15 residues. As DNA, the CDR3 is TGTGCCAGCAGTTTGTGGGAGGGGGCATTTTCACCCCTCCACTTT. It yields the protein CASSLWEGAFSPLHF.

The chain combines TRBV2 with TRBJ1-6, with unresolved D. With 3 bases removed from V and 0 bases from J, the gap between germline ends came to 6 bases. The CDR3 covers 15 residues. CDR1 and CDR2 from the germline V gene are SNHLY and FYNNEI. The CDR3 protein is CASSDSSSYNSPLHF. The CDR3, as DNA: TGTGCCAGCAGTGATTCTAGCTCCTATAATTCACCCCTCCACTTT.

The chain combines TRBV7-2 with TRBJ1-6, with D unresolved. Germline values: CDR1 SGHTA, CDR2 FQGNSA. The CDR3 length is 15 residues. V was shortened by 0 bases and J by 7 bases, with 10 bases between the two germline ends. CDR3 in DNA: TGTGCCAGCAGCTTAGCTCAGAGAGGGAATTCACCCCTCCACTTT. Protein sequence: CASSLAQRGNSPLHF.

The J gene is TRBJ2-7, the V gene TRBV19; no firm D call. Deletions cut 2 bases from V and 7 bases from J, with 9 bases between. Germline CDR1 LNHDA, CDR2 SQIVND (reference sequence). The CDR3 has 12 residues. CDR3 DNA: TGTGCCAGTAGTATACCCCTGGGTGAGCAGTACTTC. This codes for CASSIPLGEQYF.

DNA of the CDR3: TGCGCCAGCAGCGTCTCCGGGACAGCCTCCTACGAGCAGTACTTC. It specifies CASSVSGTASYEQYF. This rearrangement joins TRBV5-1 to TRBJ2-7, with TRBD1 matching over 7 bases. CDR1 SGHRS and CDR2 YFSETQ come from the germline V gene. V lost 4 bases to trimming and J lost 0 bases; unmatched junction nucleotides: 7. There are 15 residues in the CDR3.

This chain joins TRBV5-1 and TRBJ2-2; D is perhaps TRBD2 (5 bases). This CDR3 spans 16 amino acids. Germline values: CDR1 SGHRS, CDR2 YFSETQ. V lost 4 bases to trimming and J lost 6 bases, with 19 bases between them. CDR3 nucleotides: TGCGCCAGCAGCCTCCTAGCTTTGGCAAGCGCCGGGGAGCTGTTTTTT. This sequence encodes CASSLLALASAGELFF.

The gene calls are TRBV27 and TRBJ2-7, with D maybe TRBD1 (6 bases). V dropped 3 bases and J dropped 1 base, with 13 bases sitting between them. The CDR3 extends over 15 amino acids. Per germline, CDR1 MNHEY and CDR2 SMNVEV (reference sequence). The CDR3 sequence is CASSLTGVTSYEQYF. CDR3 nucleotide sequence: TGTGCCAGCAGTTTGACAGGCGTTACGTCCTACGAGCAGTACTTC.

This clone has only one observation. This chain connects TRBV6-1 to TRBJ2-7; D remains ambiguous. Trimming shortened V by 8 bases and J by 0 bases, and 8 bases separated the two germline ends. CDR1 and CDR2 (germline): MNHNS, SASEGT. The CDR3 totals 12 residues. CDR3 in DNA: TGTGCCAGCCGTCAAAGCTCCTACGAGCAGTACTTC. The encoded protein is CASRQSSYEQYF.

The chain carries TRBV9 and TRBJ2-7, with D perhaps TRBD1 (5 bases). The CDR3 consists of 12 residues. The ends were cut back, 1 base at V and 3 bases at J, with 5 bases in the middle. Germline lookup yields CDR1 SGDLS and CDR2 YYNGEE. CDR3 loop: CASSVQGYEQYF. For the CDR3, the DNA is TGTGCCAGCAGCGTACAGGGCTACGAGCAGTACTTC.

The gene calls are TRBV19 and TRBJ1-5, with D uncertain. V shed 3 bases and J shed 7 bases, with 7 bases lying between them. The CDR3 is made up of 12 amino acids. Germline assignment: CDR1 LNHDA and CDR2 SQIVND (reference sequence). CDR3 bases: TGTGCCAGTAGTATCCCTCGGCAGCCCCAGCATTTT. Protein product: CASSIPRQPQHF.

The J gene is TRBJ2-7, the V gene TRBV5-1; D is possibly TRBD2 (6 bases). The CDR3 is made up of 13 amino acids. Trimming removed 4 bases from V and 3 bases from J, with 11 bases in between. Germline lookup yields CDR1 SGHRS and CDR2 YFSETQ. The CDR3 bases are TGCGCCAGCAGCACTAGCACCTACTACGAGCAGTACTTC. Its protein is CASSTSTYYEQYF.

This clone occurred a few times. The V and J genes are TRBV27 and TRBJ1-4; D is possibly TRBD1 (6 bases). The CDR3 covers 14 residues. V gave up 0 bases and J gave up 8 bases, with 10 bases separating them. The germline V gene has CDR1 MNHEY and CDR2 SMNVEV (reference sequence). DNA of the CDR3: TGTGCCAGCAGTTTATCCCCGGGGGCAGAAAAACTGTTTTTT. Its translation is CASSLSPGAEKLFF. Filled out from reference TRBV27 and TRBJ1-4, the complete variable domain reads EAQVTQNPRYLITVTGKKLTVTCSQNMNHEYMSWYRQDPGLGLRQIYYSMNVEVTDKGDVPEGYKVSRKEKRNFPLILESPSPNQTSLYFCASSLSPGAEKLFFGSGTQLSVL.

The genes are TRBV18 and TRBJ2-7; unclear D gene. The CDR3 length is 13 residues. Trimming cost V 5 bases and J 3 bases, with 11 bases left between them. CDR1 and CDR2 from the germline V gene are KGHSH and LQKENI. For the CDR3, the DNA is TGTGCCAGCTCATTATCAGACAACTACGAGCAGTACTTC. It specifies CASSLSDNYEQYF.

The chain has TRBV4-3 and TRBJ1-2; TRBD1 matches 7 bases. Germline values: CDR1 LGHNA, CDR2 YSLEER. This CDR3 region has 17 residues. V shed 0 bases, J shed 4 bases, and the junction held 11 bases outside the gene matches. In nucleotides, the CDR3 is TGCGCCAGCAGCCAAGATTATGGGACAGTCCGGCCCTATGGCTACACCTTC. It translates to CASSQDYGTVRPYGYTF.

This clone was observed a few times. J is TRBJ1-6 and V is TRBV9; 7 bases align to TRBD1. CDR1 is SGDLS and CDR2 is YYNGEE in the germline V gene. V trimming: 3 bases; J trimming: 5 bases; junction bases outside the gene matches: 8. This CDR3 is 16 amino acids long. CDR3 nucleotide sequence: TGTGCCAGCAGCGCTACGACAGGGTTGAATAATTCACCCCTCCACTTT. Translation: CASSATTGLNNSPLHF.

CDR3 region: CAWTRRGAQETQYF. CDR3 nucleotides: TGTGCCTGGACACGTCGGGGGGCCCAAGAGACCCAGTACTTC. The chain recombines TRBV30 with TRBJ2-5, with D possibly TRBD2 on 7 matching bases. The CDR3 loop spans 14 amino acids. The ends were cut back, 4 bases at V and 1 base at J, with 13 bases in the middle. Germline V gene sequence: CDR1 GTSNPN, CDR2 SVGIG (reference sequence).

The chain recombines TRBV18 with TRBJ2-3, with 9 bases aligning to TRBD1. The CDR3 extends over 15 amino acids. Germline values: CDR1 KGHSH, CDR2 LQKENI. The ends lost 4 bases at V and 6 bases at J; junction bases unmatched: 8. CDR3 DNA sequence: TGTGCCAGCTCACACATCAGGACAGGGGATGATACGCAGTATTTT. This sequence encodes CASSHIRTGDDTQYF.

This clone was counted once. The chain has TRBV2 and TRBJ2-2, with 8 nucleotides matching TRBD2. V shed 6 bases, J shed 0 bases, and the junction held 3 bases outside the gene matches. CDR3 length: 15 amino acids. Germline CDR1 is SNHLY and CDR2 is FYNNEI. CDR3 protein: CASRTGLANTGELFF. The CDR3 region has the DNA TGTGCCAGCAGAACGGGACTAGCGAACACCGGGGAGCTGTTTTTT.

About this clone: The same CDR3 can be traced to other DNA sequences in this sample. The chain employs TRBV5-4 and TRBJ1-6, with a weak D call TRBD1 (5 bases). Germline CDR1 reads SGHNT; CDR2 reads YYREEE (reference sequence). The CDR3 is 15 residues long. The ends were cut back, 0 bases at V and 7 bases at J, with 11 bases in the middle. The DNA of the CDR3 is TGTGCCAGCAGCTTGGGAGGGGTGGGGAATTCACCCCTCCACTTT. This encodes CASSLGGVGNSPLHF.

CDR3 sequence (DNA): TGTGCCAGCAGCTTGTTGTTTGGCAGGATCCCCTCCTACGAGCAGTACTTC. Its protein product is CASSLLFGRIPSYEQYF. The chain is built from TRBV11-2 and TRBJ2-7; D unclear. This CDR3 has 17 amino acids. Deletions cut 3 bases from V and 0 bases from J, with 18 bases between. Germline V gives CDR1 SGHAT, CDR2 FQNNGV. Using reference TRBV11-2 and TRBJ2-7 for the parts outside the CDR3, the full variable domain is EAGVAQSPRYKIIEKRQSVAFWCNPISGHATLYWYQQILGQGPKLLIQFQNNGVVDDSQLPKDRFSAERLKGVDSTLKIQPAKLEDSAVYLCASSLLFGRIPSYEQYFGPGTRLTVT.

The V and J genes are TRBV7-2 and TRBJ2-1; TRBD1 agrees at 7 bases. Germline V gene sequence: CDR1 SGHTA, CDR2 FQGNSA. Unmatched junction bases numbered 5, after V lost 1 base and J lost 2 bases. This CDR3 region has 16 residues. The CDR3 nucleotides are TGTGCCAGCAGCTTAGTTGCAGGGGGAACCTACAATGAGCAGTTCTTC. Its translation is CASSLVAGGTYNEQFF.

J is TRBJ1-5 and V is TRBV19; D is unresolved. V was shortened by 8 bases and J by 0 bases, with 8 bases between the two germline ends. This CDR3 contains 13 residues. CDR1 and CDR2 (germline): LNHDA, SQIVND (reference sequence). CDR3 nucleotide sequence: TGTGCCAGTCGTCCGGATAGCAATCAGCCCCAGCATTTT. Amino acids: CASRPDSNQPQHF.

The chain uses TRBV15 and TRBJ1-1; D remains ambiguous. Germline V lookup: CDR1 LNHNV, CDR2 YYDKDF (reference sequence). Trimming cost V 0 bases and J 4 bases, with 9 bases left between them. The CDR3 spans 14 residues. The CDR3 protein is CATSRDRVITEAFF. The DNA of the CDR3 is TGTGCCACCAGCAGAGATCGGGTTATCACTGAAGCTTTCTTT.

The rearrangement joins TRBV18 to TRBJ1-1; 9 bases fit TRBD1. The junction had 11 bases not matched to a gene; V was cut back by 5 bases and J by 1 base. Germline values: CDR1 KGHSH, CDR2 LQKENI. The CDR3 sequence is 17 residues long. CDR3 loop: CASSADSPGQGNTEAFF. CDR3 sequence (DNA): TGTGCCAGCTCAGCTGACAGTCCGGGACAGGGGAACACTGAAGCTTTCTTT.

This clone was recorded once. The rearrangement joins TRBV6-1 to TRBJ1-1; D not certain. The CDR3 sequence is 14 residues long. Deletions cut 6 bases from V and 1 base from J, with 12 bases between. Germline CDR1 is MNHNS and CDR2 is SASEGT. CDR3 nucleotides: TGTGCCAGCAGCCGTTTAGAGGGGAACACTGAAGCTTTCTTT. Protein: CASSRLEGNTEAFF.

The rearrangement joins TRBV7-6 to TRBJ2-3; 13 bases map to TRBD2. The ends lost 5 bases at V and 8 bases at J; junction bases unmatched: 10. CDR3 length equals 16 residues. Germline values: CDR1 SGHVS, CDR2 FNYEAQ. CDR3 nucleotides: TGTGCCAGCAGCACGGGACTAGCGGGGACCTCCGGTACGCAGTATTTT. It specifies CASSTGLAGTSGTQYF.

The chain carries TRBV7-2 and TRBJ2-2, with unresolved D. The germline V gene encodes CDR1 SGHTA and CDR2 FQGNSA. The CDR3 totals 13 residues. V was pared by 3 bases and J by 4 bases, with 6 bases between. As DNA, the CDR3 is TGTGCCAGCAGCTTTATGTTCACCGGGGAGCTGTTTTTT. Its protein is CASSFMFTGELFF. The complete variable domain, with remaining parts taken from reference TRBV7-2 and TRBJ2-2, reads GAGVSQSPSNKVTEKGKDVELRCDPISGHTALYWYRQSLGQGLEFLIYFQGNSAPDKSGLPSDRFSAERTGGSVSTLTIQRTQQEDSAVYLCASSFMFTGELFFGEGSRLTVL.

This chain connects TRBV6-5 to TRBJ2-7; 7 bases line up with TRBD2. Germline values: CDR1 MNHEY, CDR2 SVGAGI. CDR3 length equals 14 residues. Germline trimming cut 2 bases from V and 7 bases from J; bases unmatched to any gene: 8. CDR3 protein: CASSYGDLGGEQYF. For the CDR3, the DNA is TGTGCCAGCAGTTACGGTGACCTGGGAGGGGAGCAGTACTTC.

V and J are TRBV29-1 and TRBJ1-5; 7 bases fit TRBD1. Germline V lookup: CDR1 SQVTM, CDR2 ANQGSEA. This CDR3 has 13 residues. V dropped 7 bases and J dropped 2; count of bases not matched to a gene: 5. As DNA, the CDR3 is TGCAGCGCTGCAGGGGGTGGCAATCAGCCCCAGCATTTT. Protein: CSAAGGGNQPQHF.

This sequence joins TRBV5-1 and TRBJ2-2; D remains ambiguous. The CDR3 runs to 14 residues. CDR1 SGHRS and CDR2 YFSETQ come from the germline V gene. The V gene lost 3 bases and the J gene lost 0 bases, with 6 bases spanning the gap. The CDR3 here is CASSSNPNTGELFF. The CDR3 nucleotides are TGCGCCAGCAGCTCCAATCCGAACACCGGGGAGCTGTTTTTT.